This TCR beta chain was sequenced in a study of shared clonotypes between healthy human individuals. Study at large: Sampling drew on donors who were a couple of women and a few men aged 18 to 49.

Notes on this clone: Its antigen is still unknown.

CDR1 is MNHEY, CDR2 SMNVEV, per germline (reference sequence). The CDR3 totals 13 residues. The V gene lost 3 bases and the J gene lost 4 bases, with 9 bases spanning the gap. Points from the study as a whole: Represented genetic and exposure-history diversity was restricted by having few donors.

CD45RO-negative, CCR7-positively selected cells formed the naive CD8 fraction, excluding terminally differentiated effector memory CD45RA+ cells. Every one of the donors was a Caucasian adult that lived in Nashville, Tennessee. How the authors handled the data: Filtering differed for immunoSEQ, which gave only junction sequences without quality scores. Libraries were prepared by immunoSEQ multiplex PCR; TCRdb keeps only in-frame clonotypes and omits some of them. V and J calls and clone size are given by that table; D and trimming were obtained from the DNA. The sample carries over 2 million clones, approximately 94% recorded once.

The receptor was isolated from a young man in good health. Material: naive CD8+ T cells sorted from blood. V gene TRBV27 combines with J gene TRBJ1-2; D is ambiguous. This chain's CDR3 is CASSFPGLYGYTF. CDR3 nucleotide sequence: TGTGCCAGCAGTTTCCCAGGTCTCTATGGCTACACCTTC.